The entry below describes one T cell receptor beta chain. This specimen comes from a study of blood T cell repertoires in COVID-19. Assay used: immunoSEQ multiplex PCR; TCRdb lists only in-frame clones, some missing. The sample carries some 97,000 clones, 75% to 95% recorded once. This CDR3 comprises 15 residues. J lost 7 bases, V lost 0 bases, and 4 bases had no gene match. The sequence came from a man in his fifties or sixties with acute or convalescent COVID-19. What was sequenced was peripheral blood. V usage is TRBV23-1 and J usage is TRBJ1-4, with 8 bases identical to TRBD1. TRBV23-1 is an ORF, with its function uncertain. CDR3 nucleotides: TGCGCCAGCAGTCAATCCGAGACAGGGGCTGAAAAACTGTTTTTT. Its translation: CASSQSETGAEKLFF.